This section outlines one T cell receptor beta chain sequence together with its context. The data were taken from a study of OX40 agonist ivuxolimab in advanced cancers. Clones were read by immunoSEQ multiplex PCR, and TCRdb kept only the in-frame ones, dropping some. The sample shows 100,000 or so clones, about 85% of them seen only once. This CDR3 comprises 16 residues. Looked up from germline, CDR1 is SGHNT and CDR2 is YENEEA. V trimming: 4 bases; J trimming: 0 bases; junction bases outside the gene matches: 7. The sequences come from CD4+ or CD8+ T cells sorted from blood, collected in a trial of the OX40 agonist ivuxolimab. The J gene is TRBJ1-1, the V gene TRBV11-3, with 8 bases fitting TRBD1. The TCR originated in an adult with an advanced solid tumor such as melanoma, head and neck, liver or kidney cancer. The CDR3 loop is CASSSGRGQVNTEAFF. Written as DNA, the CDR3 is TGTGCCAGCAGCTCGGGCAGGGGGCAGGTGAACACTGAAGCTTTCTTT.